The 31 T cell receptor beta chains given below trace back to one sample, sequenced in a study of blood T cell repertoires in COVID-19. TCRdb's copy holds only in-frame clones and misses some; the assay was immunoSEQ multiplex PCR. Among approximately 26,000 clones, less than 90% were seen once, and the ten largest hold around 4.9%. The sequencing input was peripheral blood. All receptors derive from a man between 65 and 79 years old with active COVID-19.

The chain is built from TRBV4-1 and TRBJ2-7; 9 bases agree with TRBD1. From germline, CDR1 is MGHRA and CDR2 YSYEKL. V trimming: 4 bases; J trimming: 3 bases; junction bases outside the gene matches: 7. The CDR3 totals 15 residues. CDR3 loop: CASSPSPGQGYEQYF. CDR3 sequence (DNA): TGCGCCAGCAGCCCCTCCCCGGGACAGGGCTACGAGCAGTACTTC.

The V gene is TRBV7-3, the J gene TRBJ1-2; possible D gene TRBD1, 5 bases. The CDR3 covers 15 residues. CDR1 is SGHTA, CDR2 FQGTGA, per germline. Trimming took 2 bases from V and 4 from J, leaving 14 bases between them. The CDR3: CASSLHPTGPYGYTF. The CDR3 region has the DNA TGTGCCAGCAGCTTACATCCTACAGGCCCCTATGGCTACACCTTC.

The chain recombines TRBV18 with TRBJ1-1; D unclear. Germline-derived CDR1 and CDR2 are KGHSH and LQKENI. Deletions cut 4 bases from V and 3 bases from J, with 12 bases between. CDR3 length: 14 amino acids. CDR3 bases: TGTGCCAGCTCACTACAGTGGGGAGACACTGAAGCTTTCTTT. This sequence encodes CASSLQWGDTEAFF.

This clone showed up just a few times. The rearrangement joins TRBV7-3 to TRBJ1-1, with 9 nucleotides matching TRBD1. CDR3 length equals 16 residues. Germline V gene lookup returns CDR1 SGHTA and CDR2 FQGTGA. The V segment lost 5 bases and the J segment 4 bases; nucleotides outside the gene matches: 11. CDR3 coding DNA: TGTGCCAGCAGCCTTACAGGGGGCGGAGGTATCACTGAAGCTTTCTTT. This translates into CASSLTGGGGITEAFF.

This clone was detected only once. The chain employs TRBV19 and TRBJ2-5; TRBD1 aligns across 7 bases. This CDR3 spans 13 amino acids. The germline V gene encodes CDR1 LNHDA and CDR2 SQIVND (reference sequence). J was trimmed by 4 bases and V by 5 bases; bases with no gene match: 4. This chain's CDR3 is CASSLTGPETQYF. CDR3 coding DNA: TGTGCCAGTAGTCTGACAGGGCCAGAGACCCAGTACTTC.

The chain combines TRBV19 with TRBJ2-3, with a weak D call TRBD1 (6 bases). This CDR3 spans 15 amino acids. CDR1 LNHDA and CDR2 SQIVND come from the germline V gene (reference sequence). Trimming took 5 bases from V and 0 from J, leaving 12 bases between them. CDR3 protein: CASSPEQGSTDTQYF. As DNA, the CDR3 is TGTGCCAGTAGTCCCGAACAGGGTAGCACAGATACGCAGTATTTT.

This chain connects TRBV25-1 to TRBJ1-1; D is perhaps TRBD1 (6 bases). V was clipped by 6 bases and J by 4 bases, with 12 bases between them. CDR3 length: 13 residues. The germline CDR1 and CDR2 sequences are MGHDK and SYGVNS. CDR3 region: CASSKGGGTEAFF. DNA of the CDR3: TGTGCCAGCAGCAAAGGGGGTGGCACTGAAGCTTTCTTT.

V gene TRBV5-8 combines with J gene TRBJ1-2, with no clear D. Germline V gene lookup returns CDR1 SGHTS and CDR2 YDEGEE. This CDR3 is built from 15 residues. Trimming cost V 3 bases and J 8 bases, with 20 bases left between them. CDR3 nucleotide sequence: TGTGCCAGCAGCTCGACGGATTCGCGGGGTATAGGCTACACCTTC. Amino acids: CASSSTDSRGIGYTF.

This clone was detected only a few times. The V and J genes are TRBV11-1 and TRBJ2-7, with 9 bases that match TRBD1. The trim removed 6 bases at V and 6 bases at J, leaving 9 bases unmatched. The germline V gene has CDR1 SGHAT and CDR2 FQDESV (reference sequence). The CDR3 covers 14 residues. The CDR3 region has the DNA TGTGCCAGCAGTCGTAAAAAGACAGGGGGCGAGCAGTACTTC. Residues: CASSRKKTGGEQYF.

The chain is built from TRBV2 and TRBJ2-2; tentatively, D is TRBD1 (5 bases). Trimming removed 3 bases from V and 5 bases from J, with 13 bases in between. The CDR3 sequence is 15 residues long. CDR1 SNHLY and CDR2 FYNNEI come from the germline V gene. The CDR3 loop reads CASSDEAGRTGELFF. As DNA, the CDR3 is TGTGCCAGCAGTGATGAGGCAGGGCGGACCGGGGAGCTGTTTTTT.

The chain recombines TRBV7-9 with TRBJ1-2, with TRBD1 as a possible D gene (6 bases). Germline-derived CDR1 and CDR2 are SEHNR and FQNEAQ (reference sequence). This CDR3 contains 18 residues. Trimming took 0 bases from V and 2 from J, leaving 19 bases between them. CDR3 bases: TGTGCCAGCAGCTTAGCTGGTATCGGCCAGGGGAGAAACTATGGCTACACCTTC. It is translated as CASSLAGIGQGRNYGYTF.

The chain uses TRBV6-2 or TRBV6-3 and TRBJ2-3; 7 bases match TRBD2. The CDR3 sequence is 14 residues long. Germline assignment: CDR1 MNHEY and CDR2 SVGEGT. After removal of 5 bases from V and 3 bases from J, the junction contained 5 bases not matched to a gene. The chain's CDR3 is CASSTTSTTDTQYF. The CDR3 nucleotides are TGTGCCAGCAGTACGACTAGCACAACAGATACGCAGTATTTT.

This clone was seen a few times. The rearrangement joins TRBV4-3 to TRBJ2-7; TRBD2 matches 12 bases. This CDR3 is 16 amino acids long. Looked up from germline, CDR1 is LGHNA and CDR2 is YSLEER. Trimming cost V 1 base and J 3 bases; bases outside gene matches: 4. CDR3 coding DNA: TGCGCCAGCAGCCAAGGACTAGCGGGGGTCGTCTACGAGCAGTACTTC. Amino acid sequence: CASSQGLAGVVYEQYF.

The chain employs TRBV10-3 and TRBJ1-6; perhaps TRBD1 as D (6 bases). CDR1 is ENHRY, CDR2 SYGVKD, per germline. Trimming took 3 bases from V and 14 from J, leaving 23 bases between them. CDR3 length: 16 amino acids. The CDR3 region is CAISDKLGTPSGALHF. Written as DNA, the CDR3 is TGTGCCATCAGTGACAAGTTAGGGACGCCTTCAGGGGCCCTCCACTTT.

The CDR3 sequence is CATSGNTNQPQHF. DNA of the CDR3: TGTGCCACCAGTGGCAATACAAATCAGCCCCAGCATTTT. The V call is TRBV24-1, the J call TRBJ1-5; D uncertain. V was clipped by 5 bases and J by 4 bases, with 8 bases between them. Germline CDR1 reads KGHDR; CDR2 reads SFDVKD. The CDR3 is 13 amino acids.

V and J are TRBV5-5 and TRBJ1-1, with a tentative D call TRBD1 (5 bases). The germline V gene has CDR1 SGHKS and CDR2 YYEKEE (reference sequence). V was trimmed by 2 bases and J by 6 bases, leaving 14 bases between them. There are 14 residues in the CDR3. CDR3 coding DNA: TGTGCCAGCAGCTTTCGGCAGGGTACTGCTGAAGCTTTCTTT. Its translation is CASSFRQGTAEAFF.

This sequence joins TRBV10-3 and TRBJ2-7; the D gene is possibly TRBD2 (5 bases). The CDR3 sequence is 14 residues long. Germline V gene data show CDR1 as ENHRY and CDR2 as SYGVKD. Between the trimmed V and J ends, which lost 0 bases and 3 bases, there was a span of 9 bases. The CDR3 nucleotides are TGTGCCATCAGTGAGTCAACGGGGTACTACGAGCAGTACTTC. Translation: CAISESTGYYEQYF.

Written as DNA, the CDR3 is TGCGCCAGCAGCCAGGATTGGGACAGTCGAAATGGCTACACCTTC. Protein: CASSQDWDSRNGYTF. The chain joins TRBV4-3 to TRBJ1-2, with 7 bases identical to TRBD1. The CDR3 extends over 15 amino acids. V shed 3 bases and J 6 bases; nucleotides not matched to a gene: 10. Germline V gene sequence: CDR1 LGHNA, CDR2 YSLEER.

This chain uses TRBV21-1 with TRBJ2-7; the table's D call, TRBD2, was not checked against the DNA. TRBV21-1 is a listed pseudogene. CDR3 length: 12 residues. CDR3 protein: CASSKPAYEQYF. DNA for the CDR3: TGTGCCAGCAGCAAACCCGCCTACGAGCAGTACTTC.

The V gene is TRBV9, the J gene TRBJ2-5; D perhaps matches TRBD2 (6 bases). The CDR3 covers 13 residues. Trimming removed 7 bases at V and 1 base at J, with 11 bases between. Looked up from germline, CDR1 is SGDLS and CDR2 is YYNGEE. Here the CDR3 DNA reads TGTGCCAGCTCCCGGGGACTCCAAGAGACCCAGTACTTC. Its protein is CASSRGLQETQYF. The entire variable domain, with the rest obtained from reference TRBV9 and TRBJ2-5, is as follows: DSGVTQTPKHLITATGQRVTLRCSPRSGDLSVYWYQQSLDQGLQFLIQYYNGEERAKGNILERFSAQQFPDLHSELNLSSLELGDSALYFCASSRGLQETQYFGPGTRLLVL.

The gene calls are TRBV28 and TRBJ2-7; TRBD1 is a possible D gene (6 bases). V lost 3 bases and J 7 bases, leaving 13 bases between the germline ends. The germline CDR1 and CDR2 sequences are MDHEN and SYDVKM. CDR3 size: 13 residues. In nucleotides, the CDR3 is TGTGCCAGCAGTTTGGCCAGGGGAAGGGAGCAGTACTTC. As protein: CASSLARGREQYF.

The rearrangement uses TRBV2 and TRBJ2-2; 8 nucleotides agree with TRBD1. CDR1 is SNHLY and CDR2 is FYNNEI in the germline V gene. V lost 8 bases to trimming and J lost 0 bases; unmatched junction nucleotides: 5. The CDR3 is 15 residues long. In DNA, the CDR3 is TGTGCCAGCGGAGGGACAGGTTCGAACACCGGGGAGCTGTTTTTT. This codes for CASGGTGSNTGELFF.

The CDR3 DNA reads TGTGCCAGCTCACGTACAGGGACGGGAAATTCACCCCTCCACTTT. Amino acids: CASSRTGTGNSPLHF. This chain links TRBV18 with TRBJ1-6, with D possibly being TRBD1 (6 bases). Trimming pared 4 bases from V and 7 bases from J, leaving 14 bases between. CDR1 KGHSH and CDR2 LQKENI come from the germline V gene. The CDR3 extends over 15 amino acids.

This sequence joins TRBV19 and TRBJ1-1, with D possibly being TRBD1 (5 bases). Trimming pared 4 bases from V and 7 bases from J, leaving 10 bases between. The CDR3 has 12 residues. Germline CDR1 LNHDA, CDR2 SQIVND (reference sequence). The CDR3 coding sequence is TGTGCCAGTAGTAGGGGTCAGGGTGAAGCTTTCTTT. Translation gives CASSRGQGEAFF.

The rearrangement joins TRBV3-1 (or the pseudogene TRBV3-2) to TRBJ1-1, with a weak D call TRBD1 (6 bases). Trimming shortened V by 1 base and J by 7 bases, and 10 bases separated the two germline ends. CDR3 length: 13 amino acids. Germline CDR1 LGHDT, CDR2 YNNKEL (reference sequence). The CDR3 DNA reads TGTGCCAGCAGCCAAGGGTTCAGGGGTGAAGCTTTCTTT. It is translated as CASSQGFRGEAFF.

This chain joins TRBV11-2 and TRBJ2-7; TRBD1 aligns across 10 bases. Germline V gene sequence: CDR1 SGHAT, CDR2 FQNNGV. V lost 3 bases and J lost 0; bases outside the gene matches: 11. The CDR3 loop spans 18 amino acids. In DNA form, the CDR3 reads TGTGCCAGCAGCTTTTTCTTGAGGACAGGGGGGACCTCCTACGAGCAGTACTTC. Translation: CASSFFLRTGGTSYEQYF.

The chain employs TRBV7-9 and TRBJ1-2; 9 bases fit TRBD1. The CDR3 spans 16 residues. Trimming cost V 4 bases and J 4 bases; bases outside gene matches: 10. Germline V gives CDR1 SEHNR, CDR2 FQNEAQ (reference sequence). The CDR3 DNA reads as TGTGCCAGCAGCTCGGACAGGGGTGGAATAGGCTATGGCTACACCTTC. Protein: CASSSDRGGIGYGYTF.

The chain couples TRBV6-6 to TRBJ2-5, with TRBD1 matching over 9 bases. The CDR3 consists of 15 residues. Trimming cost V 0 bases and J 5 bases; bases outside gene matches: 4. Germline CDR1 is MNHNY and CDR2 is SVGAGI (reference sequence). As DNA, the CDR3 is TGTGCCAGCAGTTACTCCGGGACAGGGCTCGAGACCCAGTACTTC. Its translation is CASSYSGTGLETQYF.

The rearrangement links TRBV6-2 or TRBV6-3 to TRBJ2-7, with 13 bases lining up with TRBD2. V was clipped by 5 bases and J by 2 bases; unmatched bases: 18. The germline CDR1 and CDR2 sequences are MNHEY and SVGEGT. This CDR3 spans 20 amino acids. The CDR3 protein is CASSGTPGLAGREAAYEQYF. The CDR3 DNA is TGTGCCAGCAGTGGCACTCCGGGACTAGCGGGGCGCGAAGCGGCCTACGAGCAGTACTTC.

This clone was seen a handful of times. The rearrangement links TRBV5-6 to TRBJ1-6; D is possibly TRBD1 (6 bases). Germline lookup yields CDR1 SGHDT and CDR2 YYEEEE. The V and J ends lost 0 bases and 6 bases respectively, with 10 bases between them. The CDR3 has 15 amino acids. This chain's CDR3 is CASSLAGQINSPLHF. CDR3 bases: TGTGCCAGCAGCTTGGCCGGACAGATTAATTCACCCCTCCACTTT. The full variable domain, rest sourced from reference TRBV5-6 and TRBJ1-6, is DAGVTQSPTHLIKTRGQQVTLRCSPKSGHDTVSWYQQALGQGPQFIFQYYEEEERQRGNFPDRFSGHQFPNYSSELNVNALLLGDSALYLCASSLAGQINSPLHFGNGTRLTVT.

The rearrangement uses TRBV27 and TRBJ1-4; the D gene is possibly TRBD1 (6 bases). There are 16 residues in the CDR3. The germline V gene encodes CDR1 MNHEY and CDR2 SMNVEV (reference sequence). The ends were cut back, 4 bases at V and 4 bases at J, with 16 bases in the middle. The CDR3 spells CASSSPRGGRNEKLFF. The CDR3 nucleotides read TGTGCCAGCAGTTCTCCCCGGGGGGGCCGTAATGAAAAACTGTTTTTT.